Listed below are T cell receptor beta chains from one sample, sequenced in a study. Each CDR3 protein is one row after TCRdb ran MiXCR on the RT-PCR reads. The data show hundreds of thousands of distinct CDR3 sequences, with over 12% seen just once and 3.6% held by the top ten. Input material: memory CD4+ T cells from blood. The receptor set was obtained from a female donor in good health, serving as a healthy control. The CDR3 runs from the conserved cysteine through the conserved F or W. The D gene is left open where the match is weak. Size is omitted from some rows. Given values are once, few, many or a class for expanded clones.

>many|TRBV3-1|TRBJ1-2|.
TGTGCCAGCAGCCAACTCTCGACAGTCTATGGCTACACCTTC
CASSQLSTVYGYTF
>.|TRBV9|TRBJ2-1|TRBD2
TGTGCCAGCAGCGTAGTAGCGGGAGGAAGTTCCTACAATGAGCAGTTCTTC
CASSVVAGGSSYNEQFF
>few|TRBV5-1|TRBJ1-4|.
TGCGCCAGCAGCTTCGGCCCGGGGGCGACTAATGAAAAACTGTTTTTT
CASSFGPGATNEKLFF
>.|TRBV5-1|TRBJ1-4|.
TGCGCCAGCAGTCCCTCCCTCTCCACCCAAGAAAAACTGTTTTTT
CASSPSLSTQEKLFF
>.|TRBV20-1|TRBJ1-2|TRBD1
TGCAGTGCTAGAGATGTTACAGGGGGCGACTATGGCTACACCTTC
CSARDVTGGDYGYTF
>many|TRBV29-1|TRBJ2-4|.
TGCAGCGTTGGACAGCGCCTAGCCAAAAACATTCAGTACTTC
CSVGQRLAKNIQYF
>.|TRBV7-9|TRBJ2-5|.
TGTGCCAGCAGCAAATGGCAGGGTGGGGAGACCCAGTACTTC
CASSKWQGGETQYF
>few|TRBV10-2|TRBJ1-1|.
TGCGCCAGCAGCAGGGAGGTGGGCACTGAAGCTTTCTTT
CASSREVGTEAFF
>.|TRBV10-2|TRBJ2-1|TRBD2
TGCGCCAGCTACTCGTGGTGGCGGGAGGAGGGGAATGAGCAGTTCTTC
CASYSWWREEGNEQFF
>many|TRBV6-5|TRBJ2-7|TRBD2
TGTGCCAGCAGGCCTAGCGGGAGTATGTTCGTGCAGTACTTC
CASRPSGSMFVQYF
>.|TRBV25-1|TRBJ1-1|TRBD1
TGTGCCAGCAGTAGACAGGGAACGGGTGAGGCTTTCTTT
CASSRQGTGEAFF
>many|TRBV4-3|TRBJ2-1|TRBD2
TGCGCCAGCAGCCAAGAGACTAGCCCGTGGACTATCAATGAGCAGTTCTTC
CASSQETSPWTINEQFF
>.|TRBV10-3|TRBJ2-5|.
TGTGCCATCAGTGAGTCTGGGGGTGGAACTGAAGAGACCCAGTACTTC
CAISESGGGTEETQYF
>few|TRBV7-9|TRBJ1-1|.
TGTGCCAGCAGCTTAGAGTGGGACACTGAAGCTTTCTTT
CASSLEWDTEAFF
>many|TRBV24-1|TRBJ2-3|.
TGTGCCGTCGACTCCGGGGCAGATACGCAGTATTTT
CAVDSGADTQYF